Shown below are 27 T cell receptor beta chains from a single sample sequenced in a study of cytomegalovirus exposure and HLA in healthy donors. PCR was performed using 60 Vbeta and 13 Jbeta primers. Clones were sequenced by immunoSEQ multiplex PCR, and TCRdb holds only the in-frame ones, with some missing. This repertoire shows 85,000 to 120,000 clones, 75% to 85% found once; its top ten account for 1.6%. The sample consisted of PBMCs. Source of these receptors: a man between 50 and 59 years old in good health and CMV-seronegative.

This clone is a singleton in its sample. The chain joins TRBV5-1 to TRBJ2-2; tentative D call: TRBD1 (6 bases). V was pared by 3 bases and J by 4 bases, with 10 bases between. This CDR3 has 14 amino acids. Germline lookup yields CDR1 SGHRS and CDR2 YFSETQ. CDR3 nucleotide sequence: TGCGCCAGCAGCTCGGGACACCCCACCGGGGAGCTGTTTTTT. It yields the protein CASSSGHPTGELFF. Combining the CDR3 with reference TRBV5-1 and TRBJ2-2 gives the whole variable domain KAGVTQTPRYLIKTRGQQVTLSCSPISGHRSVSWYQQTPGQGLQFLFEYFSETQRNKGNFPGRFSGRQFSNSRSEMNVSTLELGDSALYLCASSSGHPTGELFFGEGSRLTVL.

The chain is built from TRBV21-1 and TRBJ1-4; TRBD1 was called by the table and not checked on the DNA. TRBV21-1 counts as a pseudogene. This CDR3 comprises 16 residues. DNA for the CDR3: TGTGCCAGCAGCAAGGGGACAGACCCAACTAATGAAAAACTGTTTTTT. Amino acid sequence: CASSKGTDPTNEKLFF.

CDR3 region: CASSSGGETQYF. DNA of the CDR3: TGTGCCAGCAGCTCGGGAGGGGAGACCCAGTACTTC. This chain links TRBV11-2 with TRBJ2-5; 8 nucleotides line up with TRBD2. Trimming cost V 4 bases and J 5 bases; bases outside gene matches: 0. The CDR3 covers 12 residues. Germline lookup yields CDR1 SGHAT and CDR2 FQNNGV.

In its sample, this clone was seen a few times. The rearrangement joins TRBV10-3 to TRBJ2-1; no reliable D call. Germline V gene sequence: CDR1 ENHRY, CDR2 SYGVKD. The CDR3 contains 12 residues. Trimming removed 2 bases at V and 6 bases at J, with 5 bases between. The CDR3 is CAISEGPNEQFF. CDR3 nucleotide sequence: TGTGCCATCAGTGAGGGGCCCAATGAGCAGTTCTTC.

The chain carries TRBV27 and TRBJ1-1; 11 nucleotides match TRBD1. V shed 6 bases, J shed 4 bases, and the junction held 7 bases outside the gene matches. Germline V CDR1 and CDR2: MNHEY, SMNVEV (reference sequence). The CDR3 runs to 15 residues. The CDR3 nucleotides are TGTGCCAGCAGCTCGGGACAGGGGGTCCGCACTGAAGCTTTCTTT. Its translation: CASSSGQGVRTEAFF.

The gene calls are TRBV9 and TRBJ1-5; the D is unclear. CDR1 SGDLS and CDR2 YYNGEE come from the germline V gene. V was shortened by 4 bases and J by 1 base, with 15 bases between the two germline ends. The CDR3 contains 16 residues. The CDR3 loop reads CASSSNAGLSNQPQHF. The CDR3 nucleotides read TGTGCCAGCAGCTCCAACGCTGGGCTGAGCAATCAGCCCCAGCATTTT. Supplemented by reference TRBV9 and TRBJ1-5, the full variable domain reads DSGVTQTPKHLITATGQRVTLRCSPRSGDLSVYWYQQSLDQGLQFLIQYYNGEERAKGNILERFSAQQFPDLHSELNLSSLELGDSALYFCASSSNAGLSNQPQHFGDGTRLSIL.

The DNA for the CDR3 is TGTGCCACCTCAACGGGTGGCACTGAAGCTTTCTTT. It translates to CATSTGGTEAFF. The chain uses TRBV6-5 and TRBJ1-1; D call uncertain. The V end was cut by 10 bases, the J end by 4 bases, with 13 bases between. Germline V gene lookup returns CDR1 MNHEY and CDR2 SVGAGI. CDR3 length equals 12 residues.

This sequence joins TRBV10-3 and TRBJ2-1, with 7 bases fitting TRBD1. J gave up 7 bases and V 3 bases, and 6 bases lay outside the gene matches. Germline V gene lookup returns CDR1 ENHRY and CDR2 SYGVKD. The CDR3 consists of 14 residues. CDR3 amino acids: CAISESTGVNEQFF. The CDR3 DNA reads as TGTGCCATCAGTGAATCAACAGGGGTGAATGAGCAGTTCTTC.

The chain joins TRBV18 to TRBJ1-1, with D maybe TRBD1 (6 bases). Germline V gene data show CDR1 as KGHSH and CDR2 as LQKENI. This CDR3 contains 12 residues. V shed 3 bases and J shed 5 bases, with 7 bases lying between them. CDR3 sequence: CASSPGQTEAFF. The CDR3 DNA reads as TGTGCCAGCTCACCCGGACAGACTGAAGCTTTCTTT.

V and J are TRBV2 and TRBJ1-1; D is possibly TRBD1 (5 bases). Trimming cost V 8 bases and J 5 bases, with 18 bases left between them. This CDR3 region has 14 residues. The germline V gene encodes CDR1 SNHLY and CDR2 FYNNEI. The CDR3 is CASSGQGRRTEAFF. Here the CDR3 DNA reads TGTGCCAGCTCGGGTCAGGGCAGGCGAACTGAAGCTTTCTTT.

This chain uses TRBV9 with TRBJ1-2; possible D gene TRBD1, 5 bases. This CDR3 is built from 14 residues. Germline CDR1 reads SGDLS; CDR2 reads YYNGEE. V lost 0 bases and J 1 base, leaving 7 bases between the germline ends. The CDR3 DNA follows: TGTGCCAGCAGCGTAGCTGACAGTAACTATGGCTACACCTTC. It codes for CASSVADSNYGYTF.

The chain has TRBV6-4 and TRBJ1-6; no definite D call. V gave up 3 bases and J gave up 6 bases, with 12 bases separating them. The CDR3 sequence is 15 residues long. From germline, CDR1 is MRHNA and CDR2 SNTAGT. CDR3 nucleotide sequence: TGTGCCAGCAGTGATTCGATAGGGAGTAATTCACCCCTCCACTTT. As protein: CASSDSIGSNSPLHF.

V is TRBV5-4 and J is TRBJ2-5, with 7 bases fitting TRBD1. The CDR3 totals 16 residues. The germline V gene encodes CDR1 SGHNT and CDR2 YYREEE (reference sequence). With V trimmed by 4 bases and J by 2 bases, 11 bases remained unmatched. The DNA for the CDR3 is TGTGCCAGCAGCCTACAAACCGGGACAGCTCAAGAGACCCAGTACTTC. This translates into CASSLQTGTAQETQYF.

The genes are TRBV5-1 and TRBJ1-2, with D possibly matching TRBD1 (5 bases). The V end was cut by 4 bases, the J end by 4 bases, with 11 bases between. Germline V CDR1 and CDR2: SGHRS, YFSETQ. The CDR3 spans 13 residues. The CDR3 coding sequence is TGCGCCAGCAGCCCGGACGGGGGCTATGGCTACACCTTC. This encodes CASSPDGGYGYTF.

This chain uses TRBV10-3 with TRBJ1-5; D remains ambiguous. The CDR3 has 12 amino acids. Deletions cut 3 bases from V and 6 bases from J, with 6 bases between. Germline V CDR1 and CDR2: ENHRY, SYGVKD. CDR3 sequence (DNA): TGTGCCATCAGTGACTCTTCTCAGCCCCAGCATTTT. This codes for CAISDSSQPQHF.

The chain has TRBV5-1 and TRBJ1-1; a weak D match, TRBD1 (5 bases). Looked up from germline, CDR1 is SGHRS and CDR2 is YFSETQ. Trimming shortened V by 5 bases and J by 0 bases, and 11 bases separated the two germline ends. There are 14 residues in the CDR3. In DNA, the CDR3 is TGCGCCAGCAGATACTCGACAGTGAACACTGAAGCTTTCTTT. The encoded protein is CASRYSTVNTEAFF.

V gene TRBV19 combines with J gene TRBJ1-2; the match to TRBD1 covers 9 bases. J lost 4 bases, V lost 8 bases, and 8 bases had no gene match. This CDR3 contains 14 residues. Germline-derived CDR1 and CDR2 are LNHDA and SQIVND (reference sequence). The CDR3 DNA sequence: TGTGCCAGTCGTCACCGGGACAGGGTCTATGGCTACACCTTC. It yields the protein CASRHRDRVYGYTF.

The chain employs TRBV11-2 and TRBJ1-2; TRBD1 matches at 7 bases. Germline CDR1 is SGHAT and CDR2 is FQNNGV. The CDR3 spans 15 residues. J gave up 8 bases and V 2 bases, and 11 bases lay outside the gene matches. The CDR3 spells CASSLSTGTEEGYTF. CDR3 in DNA: TGTGCCAGCAGCTTATCGACAGGGACTGAGGAAGGCTACACCTTC.

This clone was recorded a few times. The chain links TRBV6-6 to TRBJ1-2, with 11 bases lining up with TRBD1. The CDR3 loop spans 14 amino acids. Per germline, CDR1 MNHNY and CDR2 SVGAGI (reference sequence). Trimming cost V 9 bases and J 2 bases; bases outside gene matches: 5. The CDR3 region has the DNA TGTGCCAGTCGGGGACAGGGGGTCAACTATGGCTACACCTTC. Its translation: CASRGQGVNYGYTF.

This clone was seen a handful of times. The genes are TRBV2 and TRBJ2-7; no clear D gene. The CDR3 length is 13 residues. Germline V CDR1 and CDR2: SNHLY, FYNNEI. V shed 1 base and J shed 6 bases, with 10 bases lying between them. The chain's CDR3 is CASSEGIAGEQYV. The DNA of the CDR3 is TGTGCCAGCAGTGAAGGGATAGCCGGCGAGCAGTACGTC.

The chain combines TRBV7-2 with TRBJ1-3; D not certain. Germline CDR1 reads SGHTA; CDR2 reads FQGNSA. CDR3 length equals 14 residues. The V end lost 2 bases, the J end lost 2 bases, and 7 bases lay between the germline ends. For the CDR3, the DNA is TGTGCCAGCAGCTTATCCGGGGCTGGAAACACCATATATTTT. Amino acids: CASSLSGAGNTIYF.

This clone was recorded only once. The chain recombines TRBV23-1 with TRBJ1-1, with D uncertain. TRBV23-1 is filed as an ORF, its function uncertain. This CDR3 comprises 12 residues. V was cut by 3 bases and J by 7 bases, with 9 bases left in between. As DNA, the CDR3 is TGCGCCAGCAGTCACCATAGACATGAAGCTTTCTTT. Amino acids: CASSHHRHEAFF.

V gene TRBV5-4 combines with J gene TRBJ2-1, with a possible D match to TRBD1 (5 bases). Germline lookup yields CDR1 SGHNT and CDR2 YYREEE (reference sequence). The CDR3 is made up of 17 amino acids. Trimming removed 4 bases from V and 0 bases from J, with 17 bases in between. The CDR3 DNA reads as TGTGCCAGCAGCCCGTGGGGCCTTTCAAGCTCCTACAATGAGCAGTTCTTC. Protein product: CASSPWGLSSSYNEQFF.

The J gene is TRBJ2-6, the V gene TRBV5-1; D not certain. Germline V lookup: CDR1 SGHRS, CDR2 YFSETQ. The CDR3 totals 16 residues. The V gene lost 0 bases and the J gene lost 0 bases, with 7 bases spanning the gap. CDR3: CASSLDQISGANVLTF. In DNA form, the CDR3 reads TGCGCCAGCAGCTTGGACCAGATCTCTGGGGCCAACGTCCTGACTTTC.

The CDR3 loop is CASSVDVGGDIEKLFF. The CDR3 DNA reads as TGTGCCAGCAGCGTAGATGTAGGGGGTGATATCGAAAAACTGTTTTTT. This chain uses TRBV9 with TRBJ1-4, with D perhaps TRBD1 (6 bases). The CDR3 loop spans 16 amino acids. Germline CDR1 is SGDLS and CDR2 is YYNGEE. Trimming removed 0 bases at V and 8 bases at J, with 17 bases between.

This rearrangement joins TRBV30 to TRBJ1-1, with D maybe TRBD1 (5 bases). The CDR3 consists of 14 residues. Trimming pared 3 bases from V and 1 base from J, leaving 12 bases between. CDR1 is GTSNPN, CDR2 SVGIG, per germline (reference sequence). The chain's CDR3 is CAWSYAGENTEAFF. The CDR3 nucleotides read TGTGCCTGGAGCTATGCGGGGGAGAACACTGAAGCTTTCTTT.

The genes are TRBV5-5 and TRBJ2-7; D remains ambiguous. The CDR3 sequence is 11 residues long. The germline V gene encodes CDR1 SGHKS and CDR2 YYEKEE (reference sequence). V shed 3 bases and J shed 5 bases, with 6 bases lying between them. CDR3: CASSSFHEQYF. DNA of the CDR3: TGTGCCAGCAGCTCCTTTCACGAGCAGTACTTC.